These 3 T cell receptor beta chains originate from one sample sequenced in a study of blood T cell repertoires in COVID-19. The table came from immunoSEQ multiplex PCR; TCRdb's copy has only in-frame clones and leaves some out. The data show fewer than 100,000 clones, with around 86% seen just once and 4.5% to 5.5% held by the top ten. The sample comprised peripheral blood. All receptors come from an elderly woman with acute or convalescent COVID-19.

V is TRBV12-3 or TRBV12-4 and J is TRBJ1-1, with D tentatively TRBD1 (6 bases). The CDR3 is made up of 11 amino acids. Between the trimmed V and J ends, which lost 8 bases and 8 bases, there was a span of 12 bases. This CDR3 reads CASQRQAEAFF. The CDR3, as DNA: TGTGCCAGCCAAAGACAGGCGGAAGCTTTCTTT.

This chain's CDR3 is CASSPGTAPNEKLFF. CDR3 in DNA: TGCGCCAGCAGCCCAGGGACAGCACCCAATGAAAAACTGTTTTTT. The gene calls are TRBV5-1 and TRBJ1-4; 7 positions agree with TRBD1. The CDR3 runs 15 residues. Germline V lookup: CDR1 SGHRS, CDR2 YFSETQ. The trim removed 4 bases at V and 5 bases at J, leaving 8 bases unmatched.

The chain carries TRBV4-2 and TRBJ1-6; possibly TRBD1 for D (6 bases). There are 16 residues in the CDR3. V lost 1 base, J lost 10 bases, and 17 bases lay in between. Looked up from germline, CDR1 is LGHNA and CDR2 is YNFKEQ. CDR3 in amino acids: CASSQVETGNYSPLHF. CDR3 in DNA: TGTGCCAGCAGCCAAGTAGAAACAGGGAATTACTCACCCCTCCACTTT.